This TCR beta chain came from a study of identical twins. This clonotype has a handful of counts. TCRdb reprocessed the 5' RACE reads via MiXCR and lists one record per CDR3 protein. The sample has 600,000 to 850,000 distinct CDR3 sequences; around a sixth are singletons. The CDR3 runs to 17 residues. Germline loops: CDR1 SGHAT, CDR2 FQNNGV. Trimming stripped 0 bases from V and 0 bases from J, with 12 bases between. In addition, the sample was reused for a study of T cells expressing NK-cell markers. That work adds: In four donors, dominant clonotypes made up about 28.3-65% of CD3+CD56-NKG2C+ cells.

This sequence joins TRBV11-2 and TRBJ1-5; no clear D gene. This clonotype originated in a woman aged 18 to 35 in good health. Sequencing used PBMCs. The CDR3 sequence: CASSLESQRTSNQPQHF. The CDR3 DNA reads TGTGCCAGCAGCTTAGAGTCACAGAGAACTAGCAATCAGCCCCAGCATTTT. The full variable domain, rest sourced from reference TRBV11-2 and TRBJ1-5, is EAGVAQSPRYKIIEKRQSVAFWCNPISGHATLYWYQQILGQGPKLLIQFQNNGVVDDSQLPKDRFSAERLKGVDSTLKIQPAKLEDSAVYLCASSLESQRTSNQPQHFGDGTRLSIL.